This T cell receptor beta chain is from a study of beta chain features in type 1 diabetes. Notes on the study in general: TCRB CDR3s from Type 1 diabetes patients were moderately but significantly shorter in all four CD4+ subsets. Cells with high TCR expression could be over-represented when cDNA is sequenced.

With regard to this clone: The antigen is undetermined.

CDR3 length: 12 amino acids. CDR1 is SNHLY and CDR2 is FYNNEI in the germline V gene. The study reverse transcribed the entire isolated RNA, so it sequenced expressed TCRB transcripts. Some clones are missing from TCRdb's copy, which holds only in-frame ones; the method was immunoSEQ multiplex PCR. The sample has hundreds of thousands of clones, over 12% seen once. Sample: naive CD4+ T cells from blood. The TCR comes from a young man with type 1 diabetes. The chain couples TRBV2 to TRBJ1-1; 7 positions agree with TRBD1. The chain's CDR3 is CTAGQTNTEAFF. In DNA form, the CDR3 reads TGTACAGCGGGACAGACAAACACTGAAGCTTTCTTT.